This TCR beta chain appears in the sequencing data of a study of blood T cells in healthy people across ages. Notes on the study in general: Observed TCR beta diversity per million T cells went down as age went up. This fall followed a roughly linear course with age. When set beside aged donors, long-lived donors presented more naive CD4+ cells and higher diversity.

A J-beta primer mix and a sample-barcoded 5' primer were used in a second PCR of roughly 6 to 11 cycles. MiXCR, applied by TCRdb to the 5' RACE reads, yields one record per CDR3 protein. The table has hundreds of thousands of distinct CDR3 sequences, roughly 43% seen once. The sample holds a few counts of this clonotype. The antigen remains undetermined. The CDR3 runs to 16 residues. Per the germline V gene, CDR1 is LGHDT and CDR2 is YNNKEL (reference sequence). Trimming cost V 4 bases and J 1 base, with 15 bases left between them. The authors isolated at least 7 million PBMCs per sample. J is TRBJ2-3 and V is TRBV3-1; D gene uncertain. This TCR derives from a man aged 25 to 45 in good health. The source material was blood. Written as DNA, the CDR3 is TGTGCCAGCAGCCCTCCCTACCGGGCAGGCACAGATACGCAGTATTTT. It encodes CASSPPYRAGTDTQYF.